This T cell receptor beta chain was documented in a study of cytomegalovirus exposure and HLA in healthy donors. Study information: Ancestry clustering placed 70% to 90% of over 300 genotyped donors in the Caucasian-associated cluster.

The PCR ran on 60 Vbeta and 13 Jbeta primers. Clones were sequenced by immunoSEQ multiplex PCR, and TCRdb holds only the in-frame ones, with some missing. The sample holds roughly 120,000 clones. This CDR3 contains 17 residues. CDR1 LNHDA and CDR2 SQIVND come from the germline V gene (reference sequence). V trimming: 3 bases; J trimming: 4 bases; junction bases outside the gene matches: 8. Sample: PBMCs. The clonotype comes from a young man in good health and CMV-seronegative. The rearrangement joins TRBV19 to TRBJ2-2, with TRBD2 identical over 10 bases. CDR3 loop: CASSIVLVAGGTGELFF. CDR3 nucleotide sequence: TGTGCCAGTAGTATTGTTCTGGTAGCGGGAGGCACCGGGGAGCTGTTTTTT.